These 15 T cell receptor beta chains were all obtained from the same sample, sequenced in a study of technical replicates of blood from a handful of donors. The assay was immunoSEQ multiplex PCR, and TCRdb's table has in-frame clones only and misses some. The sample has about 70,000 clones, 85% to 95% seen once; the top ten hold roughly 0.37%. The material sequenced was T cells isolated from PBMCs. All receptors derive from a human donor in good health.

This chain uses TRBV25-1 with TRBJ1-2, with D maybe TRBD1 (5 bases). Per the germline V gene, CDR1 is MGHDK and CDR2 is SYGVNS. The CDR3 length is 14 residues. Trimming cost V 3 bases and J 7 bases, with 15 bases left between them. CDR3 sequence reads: CASSEHHLGGGYTF. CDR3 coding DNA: TGTGCCAGCAGTGAGCACCATCTGGGGGGTGGCTACACCTTC.

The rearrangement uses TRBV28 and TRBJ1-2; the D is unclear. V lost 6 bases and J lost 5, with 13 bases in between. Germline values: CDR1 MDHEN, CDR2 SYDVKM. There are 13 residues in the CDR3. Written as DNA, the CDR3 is TGTGCCAGCAGAACCTCCGGGGTGTATGGCTACACCTTC. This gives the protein CASRTSGVYGYTF.

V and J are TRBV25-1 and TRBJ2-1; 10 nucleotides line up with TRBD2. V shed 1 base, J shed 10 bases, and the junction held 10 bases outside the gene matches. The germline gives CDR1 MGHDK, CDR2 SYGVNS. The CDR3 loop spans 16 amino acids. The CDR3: CASSEFRLAGVSEQFF. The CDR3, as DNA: TGTGCCAGCAGTGAATTTCGGCTAGCGGGAGTATCCGAGCAGTTCTTC.

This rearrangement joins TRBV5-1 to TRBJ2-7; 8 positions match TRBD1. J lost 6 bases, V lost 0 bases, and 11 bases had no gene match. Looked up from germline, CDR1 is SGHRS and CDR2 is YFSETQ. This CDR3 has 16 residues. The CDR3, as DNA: TGCGCCAGCAGCTTGGATTCAGGGGGCGAATTCCCCGAGCAGTACTTC. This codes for CASSLDSGGEFPEQYF. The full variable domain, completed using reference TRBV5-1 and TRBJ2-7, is KAGVTQTPRYLIKTRGQQVTLSCSPISGHRSVSWYQQTPGQGLQFLFEYFSETQRNKGNFPGRFSGRQFSNSRSEMNVSTLELGDSALYLCASSLDSGGEFPEQYFGPGTRLTVT.

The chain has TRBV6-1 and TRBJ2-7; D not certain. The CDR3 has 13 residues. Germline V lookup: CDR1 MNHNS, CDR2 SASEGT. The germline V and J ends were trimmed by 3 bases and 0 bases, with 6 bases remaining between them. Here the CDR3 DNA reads TGTGCCAGCAGTGAGACTGTCTCCTACGAGCAGTACTTC. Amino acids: CASSETVSYEQYF.

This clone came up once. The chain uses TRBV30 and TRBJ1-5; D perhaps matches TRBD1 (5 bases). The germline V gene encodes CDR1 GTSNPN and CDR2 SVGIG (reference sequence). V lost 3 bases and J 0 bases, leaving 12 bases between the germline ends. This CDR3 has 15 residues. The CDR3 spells CAWRKGGTSNQPQHF. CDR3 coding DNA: TGTGCCTGGAGAAAAGGAGGGACTAGCAATCAGCCCCAGCATTTT.

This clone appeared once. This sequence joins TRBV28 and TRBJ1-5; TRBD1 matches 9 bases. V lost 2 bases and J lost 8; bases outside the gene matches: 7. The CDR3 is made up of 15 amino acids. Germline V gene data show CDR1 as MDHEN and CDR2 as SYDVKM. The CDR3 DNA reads TGTGCCAGCAGTTTACCGGGACAGGGTAGTAAGCCCCAGCATTTT. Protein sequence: CASSLPGQGSKPQHF.

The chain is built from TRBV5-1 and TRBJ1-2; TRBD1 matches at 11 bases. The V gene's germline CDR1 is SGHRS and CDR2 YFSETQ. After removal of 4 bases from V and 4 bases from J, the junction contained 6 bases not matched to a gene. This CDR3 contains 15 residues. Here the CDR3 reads CASSEGGTGGYGYTF. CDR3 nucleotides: TGCGCCAGCAGCGAAGGCGGGACAGGGGGCTATGGCTACACCTTC. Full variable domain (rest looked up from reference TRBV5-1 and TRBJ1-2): KAGVTQTPRYLIKTRGQQVTLSCSPISGHRSVSWYQQTPGQGLQFLFEYFSETQRNKGNFPGRFSGRQFSNSRSEMNVSTLELGDSALYLCASSEGGTGGYGYTFGSGTRLTVV.

Here the CDR3 reads CASSYSRTASNQPQHF. DNA for the CDR3: TGTGCCAGCAGTTACTCCCGGACTGCGAGCAATCAGCCCCAGCATTTT. J is TRBJ1-5 and V is TRBV6-5; D call uncertain. The germline V gene has CDR1 MNHEY and CDR2 SVGAGI. This CDR3 has 16 amino acids. V dropped 0 bases and J dropped 1 base, with 10 bases sitting between them.

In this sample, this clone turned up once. The CDR3 reads CASSYSLAAQETQYF. The DNA of the CDR3 is TGTGCCAGCAGTTACTCACTAGCGGCTCAAGAGACCCAGTACTTC. This sequence joins TRBV6-5 and TRBJ2-5, with 8 bases fitting TRBD2. The CDR3 is made up of 15 amino acids. Germline CDR1 MNHEY, CDR2 SVGAGI. With V trimmed by 0 bases and J by 2 bases, 2 bases remained unmatched.

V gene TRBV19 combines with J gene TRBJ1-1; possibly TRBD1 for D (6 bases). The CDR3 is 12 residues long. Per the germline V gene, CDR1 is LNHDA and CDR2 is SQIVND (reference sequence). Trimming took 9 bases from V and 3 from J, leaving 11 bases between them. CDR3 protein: CASRDRYTEAFF. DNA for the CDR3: TGTGCCAGCAGAGACAGGTACACTGAAGCTTTCTTT.

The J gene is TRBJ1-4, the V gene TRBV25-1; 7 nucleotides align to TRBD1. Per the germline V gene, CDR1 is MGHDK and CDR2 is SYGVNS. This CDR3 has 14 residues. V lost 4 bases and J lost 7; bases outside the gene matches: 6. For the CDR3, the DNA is TGTGCCAGCAGTGCCCCGGGACAGTTTGAAAAACTGTTTTTT. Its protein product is CASSAPGQFEKLFF.

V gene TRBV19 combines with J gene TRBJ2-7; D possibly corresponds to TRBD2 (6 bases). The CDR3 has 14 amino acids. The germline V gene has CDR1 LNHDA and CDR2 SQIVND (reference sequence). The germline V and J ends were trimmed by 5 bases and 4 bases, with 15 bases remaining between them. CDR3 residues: CASSVGGWDYEQYF. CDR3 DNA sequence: TGTGCCAGTAGTGTCGGGGGTTGGGATTACGAGCAGTACTTC.

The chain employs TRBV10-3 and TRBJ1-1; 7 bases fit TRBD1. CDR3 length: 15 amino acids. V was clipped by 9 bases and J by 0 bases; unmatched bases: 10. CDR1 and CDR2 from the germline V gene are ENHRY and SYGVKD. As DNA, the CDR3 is TGTGCCATTTCTTTCGCCAGGGGGGTGAACACTGAAGCTTTCTTT. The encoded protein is CAISFARGVNTEAFF.

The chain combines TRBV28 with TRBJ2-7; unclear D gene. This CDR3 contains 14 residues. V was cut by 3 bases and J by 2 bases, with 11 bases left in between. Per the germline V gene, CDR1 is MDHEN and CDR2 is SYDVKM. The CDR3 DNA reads TGTGCCAGCAGTTTGGCGGTGGAGCCCTACGAGCAGTACTTC. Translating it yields CASSLAVEPYEQYF. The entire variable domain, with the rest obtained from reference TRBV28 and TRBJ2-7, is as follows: DVKVTQSSRYLVKRTGEKVFLECVQDMDHENMFWYRQDPGLGLRLIYFSYDVKMKEKGDIPEGYSVSREKKERFSLILESASTNQTSMYLCASSLAVEPYEQYFGPGTRLTVT.